This is a list of T cell receptor beta chains from one sample in a study of identifying expanded T cells in peripheral blood. Sequencing used immunoSEQ multiplex PCR; TCRdb keeps in-frame clones, though not all of them. The sample carries more than 85,000 clones, about 88% recorded once. Input material: blood. All receptors derive from a person aged 18 to 75 in good health. Each CDR3 is given with its conserved first and last residue. The D gene is left open where the match is weak. Clone size is stated in some rows and not others, as once, few, many or a class when expanded.

>NA|TRBJ2-1|TRBV7-3|TRBD2
TGTGCCAGCAGCTTAGGACTAGCGGGAGCATGGGAGCAGTTCTTC
CASSLGLAGAWEQFF
>NA|TRBJ2-3|TRBV10-1|NA
TGCGCCAGCAGTGCTCTGAATACAGATACGCAGTATTTT
CASSALNTDTQYF
>NA|TRBJ2-5|TRBV7-2|NA
TGTGCCAGCAGCTTCCCGAACCTCCAAGAGACCCAGTACTTC
CASSFPNLQETQYF
>NA|TRBJ1-2|TRBV4-1|TRBD1
TGCGCCAGCAGCCCCACGGACAGGGCCTATGGCTACACCTTC
CASSPTDRAYGYTF
>NA|TRBJ1-5|TRBV29-1|NA
TGCAGCGTTGCCTGGCAGGGGAATCAGCCCCAGCATTTT
CSVAWQGNQPQHF
>NA|TRBJ1-2|TRBV14|NA
TGTGCCAGCAGCCAACGAGATGTACGAGGAGGCTACACCTTC
CASSQRDVRGGYTF
>NA|TRBJ2-3|TRBV5-1|NA
TGCGCCAGCAGCCTGGGACTCAGCACAGATACGCAGTATTTT
CASSLGLSTDTQYF
>NA|TRBJ1-2|TRBV5-4|NA
TGTGCCAGCAGCTTGGACGGGCGACCGGTGGGATATGGCTACACCTTC
CASSLDGRPVGYGYTF
>NA|TRBJ1-5|TRBV7-8|NA
TGTGCCAGCAGCTTAGTGTATAAGGGGAATCAGCCCCAGCATTTT
CASSLVYKGNQPQHF
>NA|TRBJ1-4|TRBV7-3|NA
TGTGCCAGCAGCCCCCAGGGAGGTGAAAAACTGTTTTTT
CASSPQGGEKLFF
>NA|TRBJ2-3|TRBV7-2|NA
TGTGCCAGCAGCTTAGGGGGATTGGATACGCAGTATTTT
CASSLGGLDTQYF
>once|TRBJ1-2|TRBV19|TRBD1
TGTGCCAGTAACCCCGAGACAGGGTATTATGGCTACACCTTC
CASNPETGYYGYTF
>NA|TRBJ2-1|TRBV6-1|TRBD2
TGTGCCAGCAAGTTTGCGGGAGAGGTCCATGAGCAGTTCTTC
CASKFAGEVHEQFF
>NA|TRBJ2-1|TRBV5-4|NA
TGTGCCAGCAGCTCCGACGGGGATCCCTACAATGAGCAGTTCTTC
CASSSDGDPYNEQFF
>NA|TRBJ2-7|TRBV19|NA
TGTGCCAGTAGTATACCGGCAGGGGAATCGTACGAGCAGTACTTC
CASSIPAGESYEQYF
>NA|TRBJ1-1|TRBV7-3|NA
TGTGCCTGCAGTCAGGTTCGGAACACTGAAGCTTTCTTT
CACSQVRNTEAFF
>NA|TRBJ1-2|TRBV25-1|NA
TGTGCCAGCGCGGGGGTCCGGGGCTACACCTTC
CASAGVRGYTF
>NA|TRBJ1-3|TRBV29-1|NA
TGCAGCGTTTCCGAACCTGGAGTCGGAAACACCATATATTTT
CSVSEPGVGNTIYF
>NA|TRBJ1-1|TRBV6-5|NA
TGTGCCAGCAGCCCCGGTCAGATGAACACTGAAGCTTTCTTT
CASSPGQMNTEAFF
>NA|TRBJ1-1|TRBV4-3|NA
TGCGCCAGCAGCCAAGAGTCAGGGTGGGGGAACACTGAAGCTTTCTTT
CASSQESGWGNTEAFF
>NA|TRBJ1-1|TRBV11-1|TRBD1
TGTGCCAGCAGTCCACAGGGGAAAGGCACTGAAGCTTTCTTT
CASSPQGKGTEAFF
>NA|TRBJ2-3|TRBV19|NA
TGTGCCAGTAGTATTAAAAGGGGAAGGACAGATACGCAGTATTTT
CASSIKRGRTDTQYF
>NA|TRBJ1-1|TRBV19|NA
TGTGCCAGTAGTATGCTCCCTCCGGTGTACACTGAAGCTTTCTTT
CASSMLPPVYTEAFF
>few|TRBJ2-7|TRBV4-1|NA
TGCGCCAGCAGCCTAATACCTGATTCCTACGAGCAGTACTTC
CASSLIPDSYEQYF
>few|TRBJ2-7|TRBV19|NA
TGTGCCAGTAGTATGAGTGACTCCTACGAGCAGTACTTC
CASSMSDSYEQYF
>NA|TRBJ1-2|TRBV7-3|TRBD1
TGTGCCAGCAGCCCCCAGGGACAGGGTATTAGTGACTACACCTTC
CASSPQGQGISDYTF
>NA|TRBJ2-6|TRBV18|NA
TGTGCCAGCTCACCATGGGGGCCCAACCCCCTCTCTGGGGCCAACGTCCTGACTTTC
CASSPWGPNPLSGANVLTF